The 20 T cell receptor beta chains reported below all come from one sample, sequenced in a study of T cell repertoires in cytomegalovirus infection. Each CDR3 protein gets one entry after TCRdb re-called the reads with MiXCR. The sample includes about 450,000 distinct CDR3 sequences, 31% of them seen just once. Specimen: PBMCs. The receptors were gathered from a human donor in good health (CMV status not recorded). Some clones in this sample may be carry-over from other donors' samples.

The chain recombines TRBV27 with TRBJ1-6; 8 bases are a match to TRBD1. Germline CDR1 is MNHEY and CDR2 is SMNVEV (reference sequence). This CDR3 has 15 residues. The junction had 6 bases not matched to a gene; V was cut back by 6 bases and J by 5 bases. The CDR3 region has the DNA TGTGCCAGCAGGATCCCGGGACAGGATAATTCACCCCTCCACTTT. Residues: CASRIPGQDNSPLHF.

Only a few counts were recorded for this clonotype. The chain employs TRBV19 and TRBJ1-6; D is uncertain. The V gene lost 2 bases and the J gene lost 5 bases, with 13 bases spanning the gap. CDR1 and CDR2 (germline): LNHDA, SQIVND (reference sequence). This CDR3 contains 16 residues. This chain's CDR3 is CASSIWNLADNSPLHF. The CDR3 nucleotides read TGTGCCAGTAGTATATGGAACCTAGCCGATAATTCACCCCTCCACTTT. Combining the CDR3 with reference TRBV19 and TRBJ1-6 gives the whole variable domain DGGITQSPKYLFRKEGQNVTLSCEQNLNHDAMYWYRQDPGQGLRLIYYSQIVNDFQKGDIAEGYSVSREKKESFPLTVTSAQKNPTAFYLCASSIWNLADNSPLHFGNGTRLTVT.

The sample holds a few counts of this clonotype. The CDR3 does not close with the conserved phenylalanine or tryptophan, likely indicating a read error. The V gene is TRBV29-1, the J gene TRBJ1-2; 8 bases fit TRBD1. CDR1 and CDR2 from the germline V gene are SQVTM and ANQGSEA. The ends lost 1 base at V and 5 bases at J; junction bases unmatched: 6. The CDR3 loop spans 14 amino acids. The CDR3 DNA is TGCAGCGTTGAAGTCCCGGACAGGGAATATGGCTACACCTTA. This codes for CSVEVPDREYGYTL.

The V and J genes are TRBV27 and TRBJ2-7; D tentatively reads TRBD1 or TRBD2 (6 bases each). CDR3 size: 15 residues. The V gene lost 5 bases and the J gene lost 0 bases, with 14 bases spanning the gap. The germline V gene encodes CDR1 MNHEY and CDR2 SMNVEV (reference sequence). CDR3 in DNA: TGTGCCAGCAGTCCCCTCGGGGGCCCCTCCTACGAGCAGTACTTC. Protein sequence: CASSPLGGPSYEQYF.

This clonotype has only a few counts. The V and J genes are TRBV7-6 and TRBJ2-7, with D perhaps given as TRBD1 or TRBD2 (5 bases each). The CDR3 covers 15 residues. CDR1 is SGHVS, CDR2 FNYEAQ, per germline. With 5 bases removed from V and 4 bases from J, the gap between germline ends came to 18 bases. CDR3 amino acids: CASSNAGQGRYEQYF. CDR3 in DNA: TGTGCCAGCAGCAACGCGGGTCAGGGAAGGTACGAGCAGTACTTC. Combining the CDR3 with reference TRBV7-6 and TRBJ2-7 gives the whole variable domain GAGVSQSPRYKVTKRGQDVALRCDPISGHVSLYWYRQALGQGPEFLTYFNYEAQQDKSGLPNDRFSAERPEGSISTLTIQRTEQRDSAMYRCASSNAGQGRYEQYFGPGTRLTVT.

The chain links TRBV5-1 to TRBJ2-5; D may be TRBD1 or TRBD2 (6 bases each). Trimming removed 4 bases at V and 2 bases at J, with 21 bases between. The CDR3 consists of 17 residues. Germline V lookup: CDR1 SGHRS, CDR2 YFSETQ. The CDR3 reads CASSTGPGGAGQETQYF. Here the CDR3 DNA reads TGCGCCAGCAGCACCGGCCCCGGGGGCGCGGGGCAAGAGACCCAGTACTTC.

The chain employs TRBV30 and TRBJ1-5, with D perhaps matching TRBD1 (5 bases). The germline CDR1 and CDR2 sequences are GTSNPN and SVGIG (reference sequence). The V end was cut by 0 bases, the J end by 7 bases, with 16 bases between. CDR3 size: 15 residues. In DNA, the CDR3 is TGTGCCTGGAGTGTCGGGGGGGTTCTCCTCCAGCCCCAGCATTTT. It specifies CAWSVGGVLLQPQHF. The full variable domain, with the rest looked up from reference TRBV30 and TRBJ1-5, is SQTIHQWPATLVQPVGSPLSLECTVEGTSNPNLYWYRQAAGRGLQLLFYSVGIGQISSEVPQNLSASRPQDRQFILSSKKLLLSDSGFYLCAWSVGGVLLQPQHFGDGTRLSIL.

Comments on this clonotype: The germline gene is not matched at one end of the junction; a read error may be the cause. The V and J genes are TRBV7-2 and TRBJ1-1; 7 nucleotides agree with TRBD1. Looked up from germline, CDR1 is SGHTA and CDR2 is FQGNSA. CDR3 size: 16 residues. The CDR3 DNA follows: TGTGCAAGCAGCATGATAGGGACAGTGGCGGGAACTGAAGCTTTCTTT. Protein sequence: CASSMIGTVAGTEAFF.

This clonotype appeared many times. This chain links TRBV6-2 or TRBV6-3 with TRBJ1-2; D not certain. V lost 3 bases to trimming and J lost 1 base, with 12 bases between them. Germline V gene data show CDR1 as MNHEY and CDR2 as SVGEGT. The CDR3 has 15 residues. Written as DNA, the CDR3 is TGTGCCAGCAGTTATTCAGACGACTATAACTATGGCTACACCTTC. It codes for CASSYSDDYNYGYTF.

The chain carries TRBV5-1 and TRBJ2-2, with TRBD1 matching 7 bases. V was clipped by 4 bases and J by 0 bases; unmatched bases: 12. Germline values: CDR1 SGHRS, CDR2 YFSETQ. The CDR3 is 18 residues long. The CDR3 nucleotides are TGCGCCAGCAGCCTGAAACCTCGCACAGGGGCGAACACCGGGGAGCTGTTTTTT. As protein: CASSLKPRTGANTGELFF.

This clonotype showed up just a few times. This rearrangement joins TRBV19 to TRBJ2-3; 11 positions agree with TRBD2. Germline V lookup: CDR1 LNHDA, CDR2 SQIVND (reference sequence). There are 17 residues in the CDR3. The junction had 14 bases not matched to a gene; V was cut back by 10 bases and J by 2 bases. The CDR3, as DNA: TGTGCCACCTCGGAAAGGGGACTAGCGGAATCCACAGATACGCAGTATTTT. Amino acids: CATSERGLAESTDTQYF.

This clonotype was seen a few times. The chain links TRBV7-6 to TRBJ2-1, with D perhaps matching TRBD1 (6 bases). This CDR3 has 17 amino acids. Germline V lookup: CDR1 SGHVS, CDR2 FNYEAQ. Trimming took off 5 bases at V and 3 bases at J, with 20 bases between the two ends. CDR3 sequence: CASSPTGPTKGYNEQFF. DNA for the CDR3: TGTGCCAGCAGCCCTACAGGGCCAACCAAAGGCTACAATGAGCAGTTCTTC.

The table lists this clonotype with many counts. The chain joins TRBV6-1 to TRBJ1-1, with D unresolved. V was cut by 2 bases and J by 5 bases, with 9 bases left in between. CDR3 length: 13 amino acids. Germline V gene sequence: CDR1 MNHNS, CDR2 SASEGT. CDR3: CASSERFATEAFF. The CDR3 region has the DNA TGTGCCAGCAGTGAACGATTCGCGACTGAAGCTTTCTTT.

This clonotype was seen more than once but under ten times. This chain links TRBV4-1 with TRBJ2-5; no reliable D call. With 0 bases removed from V and 5 bases from J, the gap between germline ends came to 10 bases. Germline values: CDR1 MGHRA, CDR2 YSYEKL. The length of the CDR3 is 14 residues. CDR3 bases: TGCGCCAGCAGCCAAGAGGCGATAGGGGAGACCCAGTACTTC. This codes for CASSQEAIGETQYF.

CDR3 DNA sequence: TGCGCCAGCAGCTTGGACAGGTGGCCCCAGTACTTC. Encoded protein: CASSLDRWPQYF. The genes are TRBV5-1 and TRBJ2-5; perhaps TRBD1 as D (5 bases). Germline lookup yields CDR1 SGHRS and CDR2 YFSETQ. The CDR3 has 12 amino acids. V lost 0 bases to trimming and J lost 9 bases, with 9 bases between them.

This clonotype was found a few times. V and J are TRBV5-1 and TRBJ2-3; the D gene is possibly TRBD2 (5 bases). The CDR3 contains 16 residues. Germline V gene sequence: CDR1 SGHRS, CDR2 YFSETQ. Trimming left V 4 bases short and J 0 bases short, with 15 bases between. In DNA, the CDR3 is TGCGCCAGCAGCGCCGGACTGCACTCTAGCACAGATACGCAGTATTTT. Translating it yields CASSAGLHSSTDTQYF.

The chain couples TRBV25-1 to TRBJ1-1, with D hard to call. CDR3 length: 13 residues. Germline V gene data show CDR1 as MGHDK and CDR2 as SYGVNS. V shed 0 bases and J shed 1 base, with 3 bases lying between them. The DNA of the CDR3 is TGTGCCAGCAGTGAATATAGGAACACTGAAGCTTTCTTT. Encoded protein: CASSEYRNTEAFF.

The table lists this clonotype with a few counts. A junction boundary mismatches the germline segment, possibly from a read error. The chain couples TRBV13 to TRBJ2-6; 7 nucleotides line up with TRBD2. CDR1 is PRHDT and CDR2 is FYEKMQ in the germline V gene (reference sequence). The CDR3 contains 16 residues. CDR3 protein: CASSWTGGSGANVLTF. The CDR3 region has the DNA TGCGCCAGCAGCTGGACGGGGGGCTCTGGGGCCAACGTCCTGACTTTC.

This clonotype has a count of ten or more. The chain combines TRBV6-5 with TRBJ2-1; D is undetermined. Germline CDR1 MNHEY, CDR2 SVGAGI. V was pared by 5 bases and J by 9 bases, with 11 bases between. The CDR3 totals 12 residues. CDR3 protein: CASSLRDGEQFF. The CDR3 DNA follows: TGTGCCAGCAGTCTCAGAGACGGTGAGCAGTTCTTC.

The V and J genes are TRBV5-4 and TRBJ1-1; perhaps TRBD1 as D (5 bases). Deletions cut 2 bases from V and 5 bases from J, with 16 bases between. Germline V gene data show CDR1 as SGHNT and CDR2 as YYREEE (reference sequence). This CDR3 is built from 15 residues. The CDR3 coding sequence is TGTGCCAGCAGCTTTCTCGGGGGTGGAAAGACTGAAGCTTTCTTT. Translation: CASSFLGGGKTEAFF.